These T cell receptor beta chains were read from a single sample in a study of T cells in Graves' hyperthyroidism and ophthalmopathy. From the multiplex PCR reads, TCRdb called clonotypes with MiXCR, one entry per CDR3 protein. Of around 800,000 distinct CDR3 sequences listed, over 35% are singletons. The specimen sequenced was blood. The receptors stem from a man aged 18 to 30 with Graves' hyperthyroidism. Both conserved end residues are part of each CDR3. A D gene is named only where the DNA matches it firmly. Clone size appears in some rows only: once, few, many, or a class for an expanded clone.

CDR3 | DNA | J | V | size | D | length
CASSLQGAGDTEAFF | TGCGCCAGCAGCTTACAGGGGGCAGGGGACACTGAAGCTTTCTTT | TRBJ1-1 | TRBV5-1 | few | TRBD1 | 15
CASSLGVWGQGDNQPQHF | TGTGCCAGCAGCTTAGGGGTGTGGGGACAGGGAGACAATCAGCCCCAGCATTTT | TRBJ1-5 | TRBV7-4 | . | TRBD1 | 18
CASSQTGNSNQPQHF | TGTGCCAGCAGCCAGACAGGGAATAGCAATCAGCCCCAGCATTTT | TRBJ1-5 | TRBV12-3/TRBV12-4 | few | TRBD1 | 15
CSARDKERREAFF | TGCAGTGCTAGAGATAAAGAGCGCCGGGAAGCTTTCTTT | TRBJ1-1 | TRBV20-1 | once | . | 13
CASSHIGRGPGRNQPQHF | TGTGCCAGCAGCCACATCGGACGGGGACCTGGTAGGAATCAGCCCCAGCATTTT | TRBJ1-5 | TRBV2 | . | . | 18
CASSLTRGEGIGELFF | TGTGCCAGCAGCTTAACGCGGGGGGAAGGGATCGGGGAGCTGTTTTTT | TRBJ2-2 | TRBV7-3 | . | TRBD2 | 16
CAISASLAGVEETQHF | TGTGCCATCAGTGCCTCACTAGCGGGAGTGGAAGAGACCCAGCATTTT | TRBJ1-5 | TRBV10-3 | . | . | 16
CASSVGYDEKLFF | TGTGCCAGCAGCGTGGGATACGACGAAAAACTGTTTTTT | TRBJ1-4 | TRBV9 | . | . | 13
CASIRVGTEAFF | TGTGCCAGCATCCGGGTAGGCACTGAAGCTTTCTTT | TRBJ1-1 | TRBV12-3/TRBV12-4 | many | . | 12
CASSVAATVNTEAFF | TGTGCCAGCAGCGTCGCCGCGACGGTGAACACTGAAGCTTTCTTT | TRBJ1-1 | TRBV9 | . | . | 15
CATSVNSWDEQYF | TGTGCCACCAGTGTAAACAGCTGGGATGAGCAGTACTTC | TRBJ2-7 | TRBV24-1 | . | . | 13
CASRLQGAQYF | TGTGCCAGCCGCCTACAGGGGGCCCAGTACTTC | TRBJ2-5 | TRBV7-9 | . | TRBD1 | 11
CASGLSGGYTF | TGTGCTAGTGGTTTAAGTGGCGGCTACACCTTC | TRBJ1-2 | TRBV12-5 | few | . | 11
CASKGSPIYNSPLHF | TGTGCCAGCAAGGGGAGTCCAATTTATAATTCACCCCTCCACTTT | TRBJ1-6 | TRBV10-3 | . | . | 15
CASSSTTSGTGFYEQYF | TGTGCCAGCAGTTCGACCACCTCCGGGACAGGGTTCTACGAGCAGTACTTC | TRBJ2-7 | TRBV12-3/TRBV12-4 | . | TRBD1 | 17
CSVDRVGGGGYTF | TGCAGCGTTGACCGAGTCGGGGGCGGTGGCTACACCTTC | TRBJ1-2 | TRBV29-1 | few | . | 13
CSVSFGADGEQYF | TGCAGCGTTTCGTTCGGGGCCGATGGGGAGCAGTACTTC | TRBJ2-7 | TRBV29-1 | many | . | 13